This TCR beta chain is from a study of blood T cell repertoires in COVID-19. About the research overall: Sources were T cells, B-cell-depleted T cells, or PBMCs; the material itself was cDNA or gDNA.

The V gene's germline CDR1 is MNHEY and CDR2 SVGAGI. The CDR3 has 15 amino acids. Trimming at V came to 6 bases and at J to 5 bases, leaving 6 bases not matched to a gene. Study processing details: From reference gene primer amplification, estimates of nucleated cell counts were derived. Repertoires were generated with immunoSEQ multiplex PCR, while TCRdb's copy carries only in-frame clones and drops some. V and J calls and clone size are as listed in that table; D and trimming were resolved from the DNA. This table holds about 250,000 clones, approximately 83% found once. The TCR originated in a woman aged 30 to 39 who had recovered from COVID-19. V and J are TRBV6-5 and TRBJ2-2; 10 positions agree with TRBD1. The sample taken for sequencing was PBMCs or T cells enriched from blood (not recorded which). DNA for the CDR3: TGTGCCAGCAGATCCGGGACAGGGGCGACCGGGGAGCTGTTTTTT. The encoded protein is CASRSGTGATGELFF.